Included here is one T cell receptor (beta chain) sequence, with context. Its antigen is currently unknown. This CDR3 has 13 residues. The V end lost 3 bases, the J end lost 11 bases, and 19 bases lay between the germline ends. Germline CDR1 and CDR2: DFQATT and SNEGSKA (reference sequence). This entry comes from a study of Ad26.COV2.S vaccination and SARS-CoV-2 variants. Findings and limits, study-wide: Vaccine and placebo groups showed comparable non-spike TCR breadth. Assessments of TCR breadth and depth may have underestimated the total T cell responses.

Indicated treatment: roughly 18 received Ad26.COV2.S at low or high dose, single or two shots; about 5 received placebo; per-sample allocation not given. At day 63 after the first vaccine or placebo injection, samples were drawn. The individual, an adult aged 18-55 years, was a donor in Boston. TCRdb's copy holds only in-frame clones and misses some; the assay was immunoSEQ multiplex PCR. The sample yields approximately 240,000 clones, 88% seen once. The receptor's source is a person aged 18-65 years who received the Ad26.COV2.S COVID-19 vaccine or a placebo. The chain employs TRBV20-1 and TRBJ1-1; D not resolved. Material: peripheral blood, obtained in a trial of Ad26.COV2.S vaccine versus placebo. The CDR3 DNA follows: TGCAGTGCTAGTTCGGTCGGATCTGTTCGGGCTTTCTTT. Its translation: CSASSVGSVRAFF.